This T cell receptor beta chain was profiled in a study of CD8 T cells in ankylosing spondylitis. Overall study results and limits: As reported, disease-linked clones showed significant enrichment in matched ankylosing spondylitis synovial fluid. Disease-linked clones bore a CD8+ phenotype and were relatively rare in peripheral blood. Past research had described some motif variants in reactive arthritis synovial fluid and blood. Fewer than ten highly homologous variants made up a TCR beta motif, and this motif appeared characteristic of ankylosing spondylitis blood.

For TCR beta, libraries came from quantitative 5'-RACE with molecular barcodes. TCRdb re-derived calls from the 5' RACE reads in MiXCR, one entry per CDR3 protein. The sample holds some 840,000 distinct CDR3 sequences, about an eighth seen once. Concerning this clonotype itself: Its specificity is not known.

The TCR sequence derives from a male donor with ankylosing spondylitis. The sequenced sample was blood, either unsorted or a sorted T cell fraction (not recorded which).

CDR3 sequence: CASSYSSQGETEAFF. The CDR3 nucleotides are TGTGCCAGCAGTTACTCGTCCCAGGGGGAAACTGAAGCTTTCTTT. The chain uses TRBV6-5 and TRBJ1-1, with 7 bases that match TRBD1. The ends lost 0 bases at V and 5 bases at J; junction bases unmatched: 6. Germline V gene data show CDR1 as MNHEY and CDR2 as SVGAGI. This CDR3 is built from 15 residues.